Sequencing of this T cell receptor beta chain was carried out in a study of blood T cell repertoires in COVID-19. The overall study: The samples span acute and convalescent COVID-19 from the United States, Italy and Spain. T cells, B-cell-depleted T cells, or PBMCs supplied cDNA or gDNA.

Original processing methods: The assay estimated nucleated cells by amplifying reference gene primers. Measured with immunoSEQ multiplex PCR; TCRdb has only the in-frame clones, and not every one. V and J calls and clone size follow that table, whereas D and trimming were derived from the DNA. The sample holds tens of thousands of clones; roughly 90% are singletons and the top ten take around 1.3%. This clone was counted a single time. The sequencing sample was made of peripheral blood. The sequence derives from a woman aged 55-70 years with acute or convalescent COVID-19.

CDR3 in amino acids: CATSRDPVTDLEAFF. CDR3 bases: TGTGCCACCAGCAGAGATCCCGTGACAGACCTCGAAGCTTTCTTT. The V call is TRBV15, the J call TRBJ1-1, with D perhaps matching TRBD1 (5 bases). Deletions cut 0 bases from V and 8 bases from J, with 16 bases between. The germline gives CDR1 LNHNV, CDR2 YYDKDF (reference sequence). CDR3 size: 15 residues.